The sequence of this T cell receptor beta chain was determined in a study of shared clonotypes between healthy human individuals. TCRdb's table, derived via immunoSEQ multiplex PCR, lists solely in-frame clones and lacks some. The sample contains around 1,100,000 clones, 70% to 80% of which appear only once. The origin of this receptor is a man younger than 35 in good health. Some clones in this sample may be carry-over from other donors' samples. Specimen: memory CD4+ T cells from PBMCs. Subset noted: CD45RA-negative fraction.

CDR3 in DNA: TGTGCCAGCAGACTGGGCACAGGGGGTTCCATGAACACTGAAGCTTTCTTT. Residues: CASRLGTGGSMNTEAFF. The gene calls are TRBV5-6 and TRBJ1-1; 8 bases line up with TRBD1. CDR3 size: 17 residues. The germline gives CDR1 SGHDT, CDR2 YYEEEE. Trimming took 5 bases from V and 0 from J; bases not matched to a gene: 12.